The 11 T cell receptor beta chains below were found in one sample sequenced in a study of OX40 agonist ivuxolimab in advanced cancers. Profiled with immunoSEQ multiplex PCR; TCRdb holds only in-frame clones, not every one. The sample comprises several thousand clones, roughly 73% of which are singletons, and 50% to 65% rests with the top ten. The sequenced sample was CD4+ or CD8+ T cells sorted from blood, obtained in a trial of the OX40 agonist ivuxolimab. The receptors were gathered from an adult with an advanced solid tumor such as melanoma, head and neck, liver or kidney cancer.

The CDR3 bases are TGTGCCAGCTCATTCCCGGGACAGGGGAGGAGTGAGCAGTTCTTC. Translation: CASSFPGQGRSEQFF. V usage is TRBV5-6 and J usage is TRBJ2-1; 10 bases are a match to TRBD1. J gave up 9 bases and V 7 bases, and 13 bases lay outside the gene matches. Germline CDR1 SGHDT, CDR2 YYEEEE. There are 15 residues in the CDR3.

The chain combines TRBV4-1 with TRBJ1-1; possibly TRBD1 for D (5 bases). Germline V gene data show CDR1 as MGHRA and CDR2 as YSYEKL. V lost 1 base and J 8 bases, leaving 11 bases between the germline ends. The CDR3 totals 13 residues. DNA of the CDR3: TGCGCCAGCAGCCAAGCAGGGAACCTCGAAGCTTTCTTT. Translating gives CASSQAGNLEAFF.

J is TRBJ1-2 and V is TRBV7-9; D uncertain. The CDR3 runs 12 residues. CDR1 and CDR2 (germline): SEHNR, FQNEAQ (reference sequence). V dropped 2 bases and J dropped 13 bases, with 14 bases sitting between them. The CDR3 DNA reads TGTGCCAGCAGCTTAAGTGAGAGGCCCATCACCTTC. Translated: CASSLSERPITF.

The V call is TRBV27, the J call TRBJ2-7; possibly TRBD1 for D (7 bases). The germline V and J ends were trimmed by 2 bases and 5 bases, with 13 bases remaining between them. The CDR3 has 14 amino acids. Looked up from germline, CDR1 is MNHEY and CDR2 is SMNVEV (reference sequence). The CDR3 DNA reads TGTGCCAGCAGTTTACAGGGGGGCCAGGACGAGCAGTACTTC. Residues: CASSLQGGQDEQYF.

This clone was detected once. The chain employs TRBV6-6 and TRBJ1-1, with 7 bases identical to TRBD1. Unmatched junction bases numbered 2, after V lost 2 bases and J lost 8 bases. Germline-derived CDR1 and CDR2 are MNHNY and SVGAGI (reference sequence). The CDR3 length is 12 residues. The CDR3 DNA is TGTGCCAGCAGTTACCCGGGACAGGAAGCTTTCTTT. Amino acid sequence: CASSYPGQEAFF.

The genes are TRBV7-2 and TRBJ2-1, with 11 bases fitting TRBD2. This CDR3 contains 16 residues. In germline, CDR1 is SGHTA, CDR2 FQGNSA. V trimming: 3 bases; J trimming: 8 bases; junction bases outside the gene matches: 9. The CDR3 here is CASSFLAGGGGDEQFF. CDR3 DNA sequence: TGTGCCAGCAGCTTTCTAGCGGGAGGAGGCGGGGATGAGCAGTTCTTC.

The chain is built from TRBV9 and TRBJ2-3; 9 bases align to TRBD1. V was pared by 3 bases and J by 6 bases, with 11 bases of the junction left unmatched. Germline CDR1 and CDR2: SGDLS and YYNGEE. The length of the CDR3 is 16 residues. The CDR3 DNA sequence: TGTGCCAGCAGCGCCTATGGGACAGGGATTGAGGATACGCAGTATTTT. Protein sequence: CASSAYGTGIEDTQYF.

This clone was seen a handful of times. Additional DNA sequences in this sample encode the identical CDR3. The V call is TRBV4-3, the J call TRBJ1-1, with a possible D match to TRBD1 (6 bases). Trimming removed 4 bases at V and 1 base at J, with 7 bases between. Looked up from germline, CDR1 is LGHNA and CDR2 is YSLEER. The CDR3 totals 13 residues. The chain's CDR3 is CASSLTGNTEAFF. CDR3 DNA sequence: TGCGCCAGCAGCCTGACAGGGAACACTGAAGCTTTCTTT.

The V gene is TRBV9, the J gene TRBJ2-7, with D hard to call. V lost 2 bases and J lost 0, with 6 bases in between. This CDR3 has 13 residues. The germline V gene has CDR1 SGDLS and CDR2 YYNGEE. CDR3: CASSVGSSYEQYF. The CDR3 coding sequence is TGTGCCAGCAGCGTTGGGTCCTCCTACGAGCAGTACTTC.

The rearrangement uses TRBV27 and TRBJ1-5; D possibly corresponds to TRBD1 (5 bases). Germline V gene data show CDR1 as MNHEY and CDR2 as SMNVEV (reference sequence). The CDR3 spans 14 residues. Trimming removed 6 bases from V and 2 bases from J, with 11 bases in between. The CDR3 is CASSGGRGNQPQHF. The CDR3 bases are TGTGCCAGCAGCGGGGGGAGGGGCAATCAGCCCCAGCATTTT.

This rearrangement joins TRBV7-3 to TRBJ2-5, with 15 positions matching TRBD2. Germline V lookup: CDR1 SGHTA, CDR2 FQGTGA. V lost 4 bases, J lost 2 bases, and 2 bases stayed unmatched. The CDR3 length is 16 residues. CDR3 protein: CASSSGLAGGQETQYF. CDR3 DNA: TGTGCCAGCAGCTCGGGACTAGCGGGGGGACAAGAGACCCAGTACTTC.